This T cell receptor (beta chain) was obtained from a study of CD8 T cells in ankylosing spondylitis. The table lists this clonotype with a few counts. The CDR3 is made up of 16 amino acids. Trimming cost V 2 bases and J 3 bases, with 16 bases left between them. CDR1 is SGDLS, CDR2 YYNGEE, per germline. TCRdb recomputed calls from the 5' RACE reads with MiXCR, one row per CDR3 protein. The sample yields 300,000 to 400,000 distinct CDR3 sequences, about 15% seen once. Sequencing was carried out using blood, either unsorted or a sorted T cell fraction (not recorded which). V usage is TRBV9 and J usage is TRBJ2-3, with D maybe TRBD1 (5 bases). The receptor was isolated from a male donor with ankylosing spondylitis or in good health (not recorded which). The CDR3 reads CASSVQGALGTDTQYF. CDR3 nucleotides: TGTGCCAGCAGCGTCCAGGGTGCCCTGGGGACAGATACGCAGTATTTT.